The 25 T cell receptor beta chains below all came from one sample that was sequenced in a study of blood T cell repertoires in COVID-19. Sequencing was performed with immunoSEQ multiplex PCR; in TCRdb, only in-frame clones are kept and a portion is missing. This sample has roughly 190,000 clones, with approximately 90% found just once. Sequencing was done on a sample of PBMCs or T cells enriched from blood (not recorded which). These receptors were collected from a woman aged 40-49 years in a cohort exposed to, infected with or recovered from COVID-19 (not recorded which).

This rearrangement joins TRBV13 to TRBJ2-2; the D gene is possibly TRBD1 (6 bases). CDR1 is PRHDT and CDR2 is FYEKMQ in the germline V gene (reference sequence). This CDR3 is built from 13 residues. Trimming removed 5 bases at V and 14 bases at J, with 18 bases between. This chain's CDR3 is CASSPRDNTPLFF. The CDR3 DNA reads as TGTGCCAGCAGCCCCCGGGACAATACCCCACTGTTTTTT.

The chain links TRBV4-1 to TRBJ2-7; 8 bases are shared with TRBD1. CDR1 is MGHRA, CDR2 YSYEKL, per germline. This CDR3 comprises 14 residues. Germline trimming cut 5 bases from V and 5 bases from J; bases unmatched to any gene: 8. This CDR3 is CASSETGGRDEQYF. The CDR3 DNA reads TGCGCCAGCAGCGAAACAGGGGGGAGAGACGAGCAGTACTTC.

The gene calls are TRBV30 and TRBJ2-3, with 10 nucleotides matching TRBD2. The CDR3 runs to 14 residues. CDR1 and CDR2 from the germline V gene are GTSNPN and SVGIG (reference sequence). V was pared by 2 bases and J by 6 bases, with 5 bases of the junction left unmatched. The CDR3 here is CAWSKAGGPDTQYF. For the CDR3, the DNA is TGTGCCTGGAGTAAAGCGGGAGGGCCGGATACGCAGTATTTT.

V and J are TRBV29-1 and TRBJ2-7; a weak D match, TRBD1 (5 bases). This CDR3 is built from 14 residues. The V gene lost 0 bases and the J gene lost 2 bases, with 11 bases spanning the gap. Germline CDR1 and CDR2: SQVTM and ANQGSEA. The CDR3: CSVEDQDTAYEQYF. In DNA, the CDR3 is TGCAGCGTTGAAGATCAGGACACAGCCTACGAGCAGTACTTC.

V gene TRBV11-3 combines with J gene TRBJ2-5, with a tentative D call TRBD1 (5 bases). With 0 bases removed from V and 1 base from J, the gap between germline ends came to 15 bases. The CDR3 is 17 residues long. Germline assignment: CDR1 SGHNT and CDR2 YENEEA. Here the CDR3 DNA reads TGTGCCAGCAGCTTAGAATACAGGATTAGGGGCCAAGAGACCCAGTACTTC. This encodes CASSLEYRIRGQETQYF. Supplemented by reference TRBV11-3 and TRBJ2-5, the full variable domain reads EAGVVQSPRYKIIEKKQPVAFWCNPISGHNTLYWYLQNLGQGPELLIRYENEEAVDDSQLPKDRFSAERLKGVDSTLKIQPAELGDSAVYLCASSLEYRIRGQETQYFGPGTRLLVL.

This chain links TRBV9 with TRBJ2-5; 9 bases match TRBD2. The CDR3 sequence is 14 residues long. Unmatched junction bases numbered 2, after V lost 0 bases and J lost 5 bases. The germline gives CDR1 SGDLS, CDR2 YYNGEE. The CDR3: CASSVGGGAETQYF. CDR3 nucleotides: TGTGCCAGCAGCGTAGGCGGGGGGGCCGAGACCCAGTACTTC.

This clone came up once. This chain uses TRBV11-2 with TRBJ2-3, with 8 nucleotides matching TRBD1. Germline trimming cut 5 bases from V and 0 bases from J; bases unmatched to any gene: 7. Germline loops: CDR1 SGHAT, CDR2 FQNNGV. This CDR3 has 16 residues. The CDR3 reads CASSHGQGLSTDTQYF. CDR3 DNA sequence: TGTGCCAGCAGCCATGGACAGGGCCTAAGCACAGATACGCAGTATTTT.

The chain carries TRBV3-1 (or the pseudogene TRBV3-2) and TRBJ2-7; D unclear. From germline, CDR1 is LGHDT and CDR2 YNNKEL (reference sequence). This CDR3 region has 14 residues. V lost 3 bases and J 3 bases, leaving 12 bases between the germline ends. The CDR3 coding sequence is TGTGCCAGCAGCCACGCCCCGGTCAACTACGAGCAGTACTTC. Amino acid sequence: CASSHAPVNYEQYF.

The chain recombines TRBV5-1 with TRBJ2-1; 7 bases are shared with TRBD1. The CDR3 spans 16 residues. Germline CDR1 is SGHRS and CDR2 is YFSETQ. Unmatched junction bases numbered 6, after V lost 3 bases and J lost 0 bases. CDR3 nucleotides: TGCGCCAGCAGCTCCCAAACAGGGGACTCCTACAATGAGCAGTTCTTC. It codes for CASSSQTGDSYNEQFF. Full variable domain (missing parts from reference TRBV5-1 and TRBJ2-1): KAGVTQTPRYLIKTRGQQVTLSCSPISGHRSVSWYQQTPGQGLQFLFEYFSETQRNKGNFPGRFSGRQFSNSRSEMNVSTLELGDSALYLCASSSQTGDSYNEQFFGPGTRLTVL.

This chain connects TRBV4-1 to TRBJ1-1; the D is unclear. V was clipped by 2 bases and J by 4 bases, with 23 bases between them. This CDR3 comprises 18 residues. Germline V lookup: CDR1 MGHRA, CDR2 YSYEKL. The CDR3: CASSQRPPISKTGTEAFF. The CDR3 nucleotides read TGCGCCAGCAGCCAAAGGCCCCCCATCTCAAAAACGGGCACTGAAGCTTTCTTT.

The chain is built from TRBV7-2 and TRBJ2-7, with 8 bases that match TRBD1. Germline values: CDR1 SGHTA, CDR2 FQGNSA. V lost 1 base, J lost 4 bases, and 9 bases stayed unmatched. The CDR3 extends over 16 amino acids. CDR3 DNA sequence: TGTGCCAGCAGCTTAGGAGGCAGGGGGCGTATGTACGAGCAGTACTTC. The encoded protein is CASSLGGRGRMYEQYF.

The chain combines TRBV19 with TRBJ1-1, with D unresolved. Trimming shortened V by 6 bases and J by 5 bases, and 13 bases separated the two germline ends. The CDR3 covers 13 residues. Germline assignment: CDR1 LNHDA and CDR2 SQIVND (reference sequence). The CDR3 is CASSFSWRTEAFF. In DNA, the CDR3 is TGTGCCAGTAGCTTCTCCTGGCGGACTGAAGCTTTCTTT.

V usage is TRBV2 and J usage is TRBJ2-5, with 7 nucleotides matching TRBD2. This CDR3 spans 15 amino acids. The V gene's germline CDR1 is SNHLY and CDR2 FYNNEI. Losses at the gene ends were 5 bases for V and 1 base for J; bases not matched to a gene: 7. This CDR3 reads CASSPGLTPQETQYF. As DNA, the CDR3 is TGTGCCAGCAGTCCGGGACTAACACCCCAAGAGACCCAGTACTTC.

The chain is built from TRBV11-2 and TRBJ1-1; D gene ambiguous. From germline, CDR1 is SGHAT and CDR2 FQNNGV. The CDR3 is made up of 14 amino acids. Trimming pared 3 bases from V and 4 bases from J, leaving 12 bases between. CDR3 protein: CASSLEAEVTEAFF. The CDR3 DNA follows: TGTGCCAGCAGCTTGGAGGCGGAGGTCACTGAAGCTTTCTTT. Full variable domain (rest looked up from reference TRBV11-2 and TRBJ1-1): EAGVAQSPRYKIIEKRQSVAFWCNPISGHATLYWYQQILGQGPKLLIQFQNNGVVDDSQLPKDRFSAERLKGVDSTLKIQPAKLEDSAVYLCASSLEAEVTEAFFGQGTRLTVV.

The chain combines TRBV9 with TRBJ2-5; D is perhaps TRBD1 (6 bases). Trimming took 3 bases from V and 0 from J, leaving 12 bases between them. Per germline, CDR1 SGDLS and CDR2 YYNGEE. This CDR3 is built from 15 residues. The CDR3 nucleotides are TGTGCCAGCAGCGGAAAACAGGGATACCAAGAGACCCAGTACTTC. It encodes CASSGKQGYQETQYF.

The chain carries TRBV27 and TRBJ1-2, with no clear D. Germline V gene sequence: CDR1 MNHEY, CDR2 SMNVEV (reference sequence). The CDR3 is made up of 14 amino acids. V was clipped by 3 bases and J by 4 bases, with 12 bases between them. The CDR3 sequence: CASSFARAGYGYTF. Here the CDR3 DNA reads TGTGCCAGCAGTTTTGCCCGGGCGGGCTATGGCTACACCTTC.

The sample holds a few counts of this clone. V usage is TRBV4-1 and J usage is TRBJ2-3, with a weak D call TRBD2 (6 bases). From germline, CDR1 is MGHRA and CDR2 YSYEKL. The CDR3 has 15 residues. V was cut by 6 bases and J by 6 bases, with 19 bases left in between. The CDR3, as DNA: TGCGCCAGCAGTCCAAGATCTGGGACTGGGGATACGCAGTATTTT. The encoded protein is CASSPRSGTGDTQYF.

The chain combines TRBV9 with TRBJ1-6, with 10 positions matching TRBD1. V was pared by 3 bases and J by 7 bases, with 4 bases of the junction left unmatched. Germline CDR1 and CDR2: SGDLS and YYNGEE. This CDR3 is built from 15 residues. This chain's CDR3 is CASSALTGGNSPLHF. The CDR3 bases are TGTGCCAGCAGCGCCCTGACAGGGGGCAATTCACCCCTCCACTTT.

This rearrangement joins TRBV5-6 to TRBJ1-5; 7 bases match TRBD1. Germline V gives CDR1 SGHDT, CDR2 YYEEEE. The CDR3 is 15 amino acids. J gave up 4 bases and V 4 bases, and 8 bases lay outside the gene matches. CDR3 loop: CASSTGTALNQPQHF. DNA for the CDR3: TGTGCCAGCAGCACGGGGACAGCCCTAAATCAGCCCCAGCATTTT. Using reference TRBV5-6 and TRBJ1-5 for the parts outside the CDR3, the full variable domain is DAGVTQSPTHLIKTRGQQVTLRCSPKSGHDTVSWYQQALGQGPQFIFQYYEEEERQRGNFPDRFSGHQFPNYSSELNVNALLLGDSALYLCASSTGTALNQPQHFGDGTRLSIL.

The chain is built from TRBV28 and TRBJ1-4; no reliable D call. V was pared by 3 bases and J by 0 bases, with 29 bases between. Germline CDR1 reads MDHEN; CDR2 reads SYDVKM. The CDR3 extends over 22 amino acids. Here the CDR3 DNA reads TGTGCCAGCAGTTTGAGTTGGTTTGGGCCGACCGAGAAAGTTGCAACTAATGAAAAACTGTTTTTT. Translated: CASSLSWFGPTEKVATNEKLFF.

The chain is built from TRBV19 and TRBJ2-7; no definite D call. CDR1 and CDR2 (germline): LNHDA, SQIVND (reference sequence). Trimming pared 1 base from V and 3 bases from J, leaving 16 bases between. The CDR3 is 16 residues long. CDR3 protein: CASSIVGSQTNYEQYF. In DNA, the CDR3 is TGTGCCAGTAGTATAGTTGGTAGCCAAACCAACTACGAGCAGTACTTC.

This clone has a single count. The CDR3 bases are TGTGCCAGCAGCCCCCTCACGTCCTTAGCCTACTACGAGCAGTACTTC. It is translated as CASSPLTSLAYYEQYF. The rearrangement links TRBV3-1 (or the pseudogene TRBV3-2) to TRBJ2-7; no reliable D call. Germline V gene data show CDR1 as LGHDT and CDR2 as YNNKEL (reference sequence). The CDR3 contains 16 residues. V lost 4 bases and J 3 bases, leaving 19 bases between the germline ends.

The chain joins TRBV4-1 to TRBJ1-5; 8 positions agree with TRBD1. Germline V lookup: CDR1 MGHRA, CDR2 YSYEKL. This CDR3 is built from 16 residues. V gave up 2 bases and J gave up 6 bases; unmatched junction bases: 9. This CDR3 is CASSQLQDRVVQPQHF. The DNA for the CDR3 is TGCGCCAGCAGCCAACTTCAGGACAGGGTCGTTCAGCCCCAGCATTTT.

This rearrangement joins TRBV19 to TRBJ2-1, with TRBD1 matching over 9 bases. The CDR3 runs to 17 residues. CDR1 LNHDA and CDR2 SQIVND come from the germline V gene (reference sequence). V shed 4 bases, J shed 5 bases, and the junction held 12 bases outside the gene matches. The CDR3 nucleotides read TGTGCCAGTAGTACAGGGACAGGGAATGATGCGGACAATGAGCAGTTCTTC. This encodes CASSTGTGNDADNEQFF.

The CDR3 is CSVDPGQYYGYTF. The CDR3 coding sequence is TGCAGCGTAGACCCGGGACAGTACTATGGCTACACCTTC. The chain carries TRBV29-1 and TRBJ1-2; 7 bases agree with TRBD1. Germline V CDR1 and CDR2: SQVTM, ANQGSEA. The CDR3 spans 13 residues. The V and J ends lost 6 bases and 3 bases, in that order; junction bases with no gene match: 7. The full variable domain, rest sourced from reference TRBV29-1 and TRBJ1-2, is SAVISQKPSRDICQRGTSLTIQCQVDSQVTMMFWYRQQPGQSLTLIATANQGSEATYESGFVIDKFPISRPNLTFSTLTVSNMSPEDSSIYLCSVDPGQYYGYTFGSGTRLTVV.